Listed here is a single T cell receptor beta chain. The antigen remains unidentified. This entry comes from a study of identifying expanded T cells in peripheral blood. Here immunoSEQ multiplex PCR was the method, and the copy in TCRdb shows in-frame clones only, minus some. The data contain around 120,000 clones, roughly 82% of them singletons. Germline V gene data show CDR1 as MDHEN and CDR2 as SYDVKM. V lost 3 bases and J 4 bases, leaving 9 bases between the germline ends. CDR3 length: 13 amino acids. General study findings and limits: Two-week clone count variance significantly increased as total template count grew.

Sequences were obtained from blood. The receptor comes from a person between 18 and 75 years old in good health. The chain links TRBV28 to TRBJ1-2; tentatively, D is TRBD1 (6 bases). The CDR3 nucleotides are TGTGCCAGCAGTTTCGAGGGGGGCTATGGCTACACCTTC. Translation gives CASSFEGGYGYTF.